Below, 30 T cell receptor beta chains from the same sample are listed, as sequenced in a study of low-dose radiotherapy and immunotherapy resistance in tumors. Sample time point: before trial treatment. Covering alpha and beta chains, TRAV- and TRBV-specific primers were used for the first-strand cDNA. With a V-primer adapter and a constant-region primer, TCRs were amplified for 20 to 25 PCR cycles. TCRdb used MiXCR to reprocess the reads, holding one entry per CDR3 protein. This table holds over 65,000 distinct CDR3 sequences, roughly a sixth found once. The input for sequencing was PBMCs, taken before treatment. These receptors all stem from a male donor with prostate cancer.

This clonotype was detected many times. CDR3 protein: CASSLVPGSLGEQYF. Here the CDR3 DNA reads TGTGCCAGCAGCCTAGTCCCCGGGAGCCTGGGCGAGCAGTACTTC. The chain couples TRBV14 to TRBJ2-7; weak D call: TRBD2 (6 bases). V lost 4 bases, J lost 6 bases, and 19 bases lay in between. Germline V gene data show CDR1 as SGHDN and CDR2 as FVKESK. The CDR3 is 15 amino acids.

This clonotype was seen repeatedly, ten times or more. The chain joins TRBV6-2 or TRBV6-3 to TRBJ1-2, with 7 bases matching TRBD1. The CDR3 has 14 residues. CDR1 and CDR2 from the germline V gene are MNHEY and SVGEGT. V was clipped by 6 bases and J by 4 bases; unmatched bases: 8. The CDR3 sequence: CASSTSGQTYGYTF. DNA of the CDR3: TGTGCCAGCAGCACGTCGGGACAGACCTATGGCTACACCTTC.

This clonotype was picked up many times. The chain recombines TRBV10-3 with TRBJ1-5; D gene unclear. Germline assignment: CDR1 ENHRY and CDR2 SYGVKD. The V and J ends lost 0 bases and 3 bases respectively, with 18 bases between them. CDR3 length: 18 amino acids. As DNA, the CDR3 is TGTGCCATCAGTGAGTCCGTTAGACGTGGCCTTTACAATCAGCCCCAGCATTTT. It translates to CAISESVRRGLYNQPQHF.

In its sample, this clonotype was seen many times. J is TRBJ2-3 and V is TRBV4-1, with D possibly matching TRBD2 (6 bases). V lost 0 bases to trimming and J lost 1 base, with 8 bases between them. The CDR3 spans 15 residues. CDR1 is MGHRA and CDR2 is YSYEKL in the germline V gene. CDR3 in amino acids: CASSQDGGGTDTQYF. The CDR3 nucleotides read TGCGCCAGCAGCCAAGATGGCGGGGGCACAGATACGCAGTATTTT.

As DNA, the CDR3 is TGTGCCAGCTCGGGTAACCAGCAGTTCTTC. Its protein product is CASSGNQQFF. The chain employs TRBV27 and TRBJ2-1, with D unclear. The CDR3 extends over 10 amino acids. The germline V and J ends were trimmed by 8 bases and 11 bases, with 10 bases remaining between them. Looked up from germline, CDR1 is MNHEY and CDR2 is SMNVEV (reference sequence).

This clonotype was picked up many times. This chain joins TRBV19 and TRBJ1-1, with D perhaps matching TRBD1 (5 bases). There are 15 residues in the CDR3. Per the germline V gene, CDR1 is LNHDA and CDR2 is SQIVND (reference sequence). V lost 4 bases to trimming and J lost 0 bases, with 12 bases between them. The CDR3 sequence is CASSRQILMNTEAFF. For the CDR3, the DNA is TGTGCCAGTAGTAGACAGATACTGATGAACACTGAAGCTTTCTTT.

This clonotype occurred many times. CDR3 sequence: CASSSVRGGTIYF. In DNA, the CDR3 is TGTGCCAGCAGCTCGGTCCGGGGAGGCACCATATATTTT. V usage is TRBV5-6 and J usage is TRBJ1-3; D uncertain. The CDR3 covers 13 residues. Trimming took off 3 bases at V and 9 bases at J, with 13 bases between the two ends. CDR1 and CDR2 from the germline V gene are SGHDT and YYEEEE.

On this clonotype itself: Given a far larger clone just one base away, this is likely a sequencing read error. The chain links TRBV5-3 to TRBJ2-5; D perhaps matches TRBD1 (6 bases). TRBV5-3 is an ORF for which the function is uncertain. V shed 8 bases and J shed 3 bases, with 23 bases lying between them. This CDR3 is built from 16 residues. DNA of the CDR3: TGTGCCAGCAGCAGAGGACAGCCCGGGGCAGAAGAGACCCAGTACTTC. It specifies CASSRGQPGAEETQYF.

At least ten counts were recorded for this clonotype. The chain combines TRBV7-8 with TRBJ1-6; tentatively, D is TRBD1 (6 bases). The germline CDR1 and CDR2 sequences are SGHVS and FQNEAQ. With 4 bases removed from V and 10 bases from J, the gap between germline ends came to 17 bases. The CDR3 sequence is 15 residues long. The CDR3 coding sequence is TGTGCCAGCAGCTCCCGTGGATCAGGGGCCTCACCCCTCCACTTT. Its translation: CASSSRGSGASPLHF. The full variable domain, its missing parts supplied by reference TRBV7-8 and TRBJ1-6, is GAGVSQSPRYKVAKRGQDVALRCDPISGHVSLFWYQQALGQGPEFLTYFQNEAQLDKSGLPSDRFFAERPEGSVSTLKIQRTQQEDSAVYLCASSSRGSGASPLHFGNGTRLTVT.

This clonotype was counted ten times or more. The chain joins TRBV7-2 to TRBJ2-4, with D possibly being TRBD2 (6 bases). Between the trimmed V and J ends, which lost 2 bases and 3 bases, there was a span of 14 bases. The CDR3 runs 16 residues. Germline V gives CDR1 SGHTA, CDR2 FQGNSA. This CDR3 reads CASSLRLASGKNIQYF. The CDR3 coding sequence is TGTGCCAGCAGCTTAAGGCTAGCGTCGGGCAAAAACATTCAGTACTTC.

This clonotype has at least ten counts. The chain joins TRBV5-1 to TRBJ2-7; TRBD2 is a possible D gene (6 bases). This CDR3 is 17 amino acids long. Germline values: CDR1 SGHRS, CDR2 YFSETQ. Trimming pared 0 bases from V and 3 bases from J, leaving 19 bases between. The CDR3 loop reads CASSLAAIRLEGYEQYF. Written as DNA, the CDR3 is TGCGCCAGCAGCTTGGCTGCGATTAGACTAGAAGGCTACGAGCAGTACTTC. Full variable domain (remainder filled in from reference TRBV5-1 and TRBJ2-7): KAGVTQTPRYLIKTRGQQVTLSCSPISGHRSVSWYQQTPGQGLQFLFEYFSETQRNKGNFPGRFSGRQFSNSRSEMNVSTLELGDSALYLCASSLAAIRLEGYEQYFGPGTRLTVT.

This clonotype was seen at least ten times. The rearrangement uses TRBV11-2 and TRBJ2-5; 9 bases are a match to TRBD1. Trimming took 4 bases from V and 5 from J; bases not matched to a gene: 2. The CDR3 contains 13 residues. The germline gives CDR1 SGHAT, CDR2 FQNNGV. CDR3 sequence: CASSSDRGETQYF. CDR3 nucleotides: TGTGCCAGCAGCTCCGACAGGGGGGAGACCCAGTACTTC.

In the case of this clonotype: A much bigger clone sits one base away, suggesting this may be a read error. The CDR3 region is CASRAGTGDGDTF. Written as DNA, the CDR3 is TGTGCCAGTAGGGCCGGGACAGGGGACGGCGACACCTTC. V gene TRBV19 combines with J gene TRBJ1-2; 10 bases fit TRBD1. Per the germline V gene, CDR1 is LNHDA and CDR2 is SQIVND (reference sequence). The CDR3 is 13 amino acids. V shed 6 bases, J shed 12 bases, and the junction held 10 bases outside the gene matches. The full variable domain, in which reference TRBV19 and TRBJ1-2 provide the parts outside the CDR3, is DGGITQSPKYLFRKEGQNVTLSCEQNLNHDAMYWYRQDPGQGLRLIYYSQIVNDFQKGDIAEGYSVSREKKESFPLTVTSAQKNPTAFYLCASRAGTGDGDTFGSGTRLTVV.

This rearrangement joins TRBV5-1 to TRBJ2-7; the D gene is possibly TRBD1 (5 bases). CDR1 and CDR2 (germline): SGHRS, YFSETQ. Between the trimmed V and J ends, which lost 4 bases and 3 bases, there was a span of 11 bases. The CDR3 is 13 amino acids. The CDR3 sequence is CASSLRTNYEQYF. CDR3 DNA sequence: TGCGCCAGCAGCCTGAGGACAAACTACGAGCAGTACTTC.

In its sample, this clonotype was seen many times. The genes are TRBV24-1 and TRBJ1-2; perhaps TRBD1 as D (5 bases). Trimming took off 2 bases at V and 1 base at J, with 7 bases between the two ends. Germline V gene lookup returns CDR1 KGHDR and CDR2 SFDVKD. The CDR3 totals 14 residues. The chain's CDR3 is CATSDSGVNYGYTF. The CDR3 DNA follows: TGTGCCACCAGTGATTCGGGGGTTAACTATGGCTACACCTTC.

The chain employs TRBV6-2 or TRBV6-3 and TRBJ2-7; the D is unclear. Trimming left V 1 base short and J 0 bases short, with 10 bases between. Germline V gives CDR1 MNHEY, CDR2 SVGEGT. This CDR3 has 15 amino acids. CDR3 region: CASSYYVLLSYEQYF. The CDR3 coding sequence is TGTGCCAGCAGTTACTATGTCCTTCTCTCCTACGAGCAGTACTTC.

This clonotype showed up many times. The chain uses TRBV11-2 and TRBJ1-1; D gene uncertain. V was trimmed by 1 base and J by 1 base, leaving 7 bases between them. This CDR3 has 14 amino acids. Germline V CDR1 and CDR2: SGHAT, FQNNGV. The CDR3 DNA is TGTGCCAGCAGCTTAGTTTCCGGGAACACTGAAGCTTTCTTT. It is translated as CASSLVSGNTEAFF.

This clonotype was counted ten times or more. The chain combines TRBV15 with TRBJ2-7, with no clear D. V was trimmed by 5 bases and J by 3 bases, leaving 17 bases between them. The CDR3 is 15 amino acids. Per the germline V gene, CDR1 is LNHNV and CDR2 is YYDKDF (reference sequence). CDR3 coding DNA: TGTGCCACCAGCCGCGTTCTAGACCCCGTCTACGAGCAGTACTTC. Encoded protein: CATSRVLDPVYEQYF. Full variable domain (remainder filled in from reference TRBV15 and TRBJ2-7): DAMVIQNPRYQVTQFGKPVTLSCSQTLNHNVMYWYQQKSSQAPKLLFHYYDKDFNNEADTPDNFQSRRPNTSFCFLDIRSPGLGDTAMYLCATSRVLDPVYEQYFGPGTRLTVT.

The chain joins TRBV7-8 to TRBJ2-7; TRBD1 aligns across 8 bases. Looked up from germline, CDR1 is SGHVS and CDR2 is FQNEAQ. There are 17 residues in the CDR3. V lost 2 bases and J lost 0; bases outside the gene matches: 9. The chain's CDR3 is CASSLQAGGRSSYEQYF. The CDR3 nucleotides are TGTGCCAGCAGCTTACAGGCAGGGGGCAGAAGCTCCTACGAGCAGTACTTC.

This clonotype was found many times. The V call is TRBV5-1, the J call TRBJ2-1; 9 positions match TRBD1. The germline CDR1 and CDR2 sequences are SGHRS and YFSETQ. There are 17 residues in the CDR3. The trim removed 3 bases at V and 8 bases at J, leaving 15 bases unmatched. The CDR3 nucleotides are TGCGCCAGCAGCTCCCCCCGGGCCAGGACAGGGGCAGATGAGCAGTTCTTC. Its translation: CASSSPRARTGADEQFF.

This clonotype was seen ten or more times. This rearrangement joins TRBV27 to TRBJ1-2; D not resolved. V was trimmed by 2 bases and J by 4 bases, leaving 8 bases between them. The CDR3 contains 13 residues. Germline CDR1 is MNHEY and CDR2 is SMNVEV (reference sequence). The CDR3 nucleotides are TGTGCCAGCAGTTTAAGTGGTCGCTATGGCTACACCTTC. Translation gives CASSLSGRYGYTF.

The table lists this clonotype with many counts. This chain connects TRBV12-3 or TRBV12-4 to TRBJ2-7, with 10 bases identical to TRBD1. The CDR3 extends over 14 amino acids. The V segment lost 5 bases and the J segment 2 bases; nucleotides outside the gene matches: 3. Here the CDR3 reads CASSHGQGAYEQYF. The CDR3 DNA follows: TGTGCCAGCAGTCACGGACAGGGGGCCTACGAGCAGTACTTC.

This clonotype was picked up many times. The chain recombines TRBV27 with TRBJ1-5; 7 positions match TRBD1. The CDR3 is made up of 14 amino acids. Trimming removed 2 bases from V and 7 bases from J; junction bases left unmatched: 5. Germline CDR1 reads MNHEY; CDR2 reads SMNVEV (reference sequence). The CDR3 DNA reads as TGTGCCAGCAGTTTAGGTCAGGGGGAGCAGCCCCAGCATTTT. Its protein is CASSLGQGEQPQHF.

This clonotype was detected ten times or more. This chain joins TRBV12-5 and TRBJ2-3; no clear D. CDR1 and CDR2 (germline): LGHNT, FRNRAP. Trimming pared 0 bases from V and 6 bases from J, leaving 16 bases between. There are 16 residues in the CDR3. As DNA, the CDR3 is TGTGCTAGTGGTTTGGTACTCAATCCTCTTGGTGATACGCAGTATTTT. Translated, it gives CASGLVLNPLGDTQYF.

This clonotype was detected ten times or more. The rearrangement links TRBV7-3 to TRBJ2-1, with D perhaps matching TRBD2 (6 bases). Looked up from germline, CDR1 is SGHTA and CDR2 is FQGTGA. This CDR3 is built from 14 residues. Trimming shortened V by 5 bases and J by 2 bases, and 10 bases separated the two germline ends. The CDR3 nucleotides read TGTGCCAGCAGCCCCCCGGGGGCCTACAATGAGCAGTTCTTC. Amino acids: CASSPPGAYNEQFF.

In its sample, this clonotype was seen many times. The chain joins TRBV6-2 or TRBV6-3 to TRBJ1-6; D ambiguous. The CDR3 consists of 14 residues. V dropped 7 bases and J dropped 6 bases, with 13 bases sitting between them. From germline, CDR1 is MNHEY and CDR2 SVGEGT. The CDR3 spells CASTPVTGNSPLHF. Here the CDR3 DNA reads TGTGCCAGCACTCCCGTGACTGGTAATTCACCCCTCCACTTT.

This clonotype was seen repeatedly, ten times or more. The rearrangement links TRBV6-1 to TRBJ1-1; TRBD1 might be the D (6 bases). The CDR3 spans 17 residues. CDR1 is MNHNS, CDR2 SASEGT, per germline. Trimming shortened V by 6 bases and J by 0 bases, and 20 bases separated the two germline ends. The chain's CDR3 is CASSKPPRGSLNTEAFF. The CDR3, as DNA: TGTGCCAGCAGCAAACCTCCTAGGGGGAGCCTGAACACTGAAGCTTTCTTT.

This clonotype was seen many times. The chain links TRBV20-1 to TRBJ2-2; tentatively, D is TRBD2 (6 bases). This CDR3 is 16 amino acids long. V shed 0 bases and J shed 6 bases, with 17 bases lying between them. Germline loops: CDR1 DFQATT, CDR2 SNEGSKA (reference sequence). The CDR3 is CSARDVGTLSAGELFF. The CDR3 DNA follows: TGCAGTGCTAGAGATGTTGGGACTCTCTCCGCCGGGGAGCTGTTTTTT.

This clonotype was counted at least ten times. The chain combines TRBV5-1 with TRBJ2-1, with 9 bases identical to TRBD1. In germline, CDR1 is SGHRS, CDR2 YFSETQ. V shed 4 bases, J shed 6 bases, and the junction held 5 bases outside the gene matches. The CDR3 totals 14 residues. The CDR3 region is CASSRGQGINEQFF. The CDR3 DNA reads as TGCGCCAGCAGCAGGGGACAGGGAATCAATGAGCAGTTCTTC.

This clonotype was seen repeatedly, ten times or more. The rearrangement joins TRBV7-2 to TRBJ2-1; TRBD1 matches at 7 bases. CDR1 is SGHTA and CDR2 is FQGNSA in the germline V gene. The CDR3 contains 17 residues. The J segment lost 6 bases and the V segment lost 5 bases, leaving 16 bases of the junction unmatched. CDR3: CASSPTTGQVDFNEQFF. The CDR3 coding sequence is TGTGCCAGCAGCCCCACCACCGGACAGGTCGATTTCAATGAGCAGTTCTTC.